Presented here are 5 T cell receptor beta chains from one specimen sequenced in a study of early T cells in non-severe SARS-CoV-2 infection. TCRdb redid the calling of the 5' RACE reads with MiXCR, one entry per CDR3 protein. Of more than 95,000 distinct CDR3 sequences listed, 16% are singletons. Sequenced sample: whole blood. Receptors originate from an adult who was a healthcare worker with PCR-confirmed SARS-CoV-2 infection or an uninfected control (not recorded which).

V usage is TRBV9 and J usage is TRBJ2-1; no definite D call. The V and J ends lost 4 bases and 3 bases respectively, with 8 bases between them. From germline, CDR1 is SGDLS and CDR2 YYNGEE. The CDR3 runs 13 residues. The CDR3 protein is CASSTGSYNEQFF. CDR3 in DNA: TGTGCCAGCAGCACGGGTAGCTACAATGAGCAGTTCTTC. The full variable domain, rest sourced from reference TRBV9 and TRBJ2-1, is DSGVTQTPKHLITATGQRVTLRCSPRSGDLSVYWYQQSLDQGLQFLIQYYNGEERAKGNILERFSAQQFPDLHSELNLSSLELGDSALYFCASSTGSYNEQFFGPGTRLTVL.

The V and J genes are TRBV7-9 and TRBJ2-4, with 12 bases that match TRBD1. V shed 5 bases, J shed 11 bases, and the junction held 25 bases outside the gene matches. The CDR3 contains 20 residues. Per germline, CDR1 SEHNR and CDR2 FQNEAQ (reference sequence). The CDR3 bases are TGTGCCAGCAGCCCCCGGGGACAGGGGGCTGCCAAAAACATTCAGGAACTTCAGTACTTC. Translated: CASSPRGQGAAKNIQELQYF.

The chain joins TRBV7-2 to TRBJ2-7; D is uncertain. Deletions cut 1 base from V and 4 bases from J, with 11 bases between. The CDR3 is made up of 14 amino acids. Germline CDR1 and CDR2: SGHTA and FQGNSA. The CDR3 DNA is TGTGCCAGCAGCTTAGGGCTGCTTGGTTACGAGCAGTACTTC. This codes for CASSLGLLGYEQYF.

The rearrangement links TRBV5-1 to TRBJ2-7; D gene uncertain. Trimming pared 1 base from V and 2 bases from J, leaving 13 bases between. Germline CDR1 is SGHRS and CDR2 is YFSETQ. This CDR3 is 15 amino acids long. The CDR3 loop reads CASSLKKKGPYEQYF. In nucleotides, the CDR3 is TGCGCCAGCAGCTTGAAGAAAAAGGGCCCCTACGAGCAGTACTTC. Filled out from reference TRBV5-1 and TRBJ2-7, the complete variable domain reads KAGVTQTPRYLIKTRGQQVTLSCSPISGHRSVSWYQQTPGQGLQFLFEYFSETQRNKGNFPGRFSGRQFSNSRSEMNVSTLELGDSALYLCASSLKKKGPYEQYFGPGTRLTVT.

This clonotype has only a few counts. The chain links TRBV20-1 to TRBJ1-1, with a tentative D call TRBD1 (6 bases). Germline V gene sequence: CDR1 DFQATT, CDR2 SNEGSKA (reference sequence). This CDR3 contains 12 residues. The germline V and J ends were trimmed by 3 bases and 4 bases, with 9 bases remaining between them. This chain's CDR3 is CSAREGGTEAFF. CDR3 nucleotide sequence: TGCAGTGCTAGGGAAGGGGGCACTGAAGCTTTCTTT.